This entry features one T cell receptor (beta chain) sequence. The antigen is not known. V dropped 5 bases and J dropped 3; count of bases not matched to a gene: 7. The germline V gene encodes CDR1 LGHDT and CDR2 YNNKEL (reference sequence). CDR3 length: 15 residues. The sample is drawn from a study of identical twins. Whole-study results and caveats: One should note that invariant MAIT and iNKT cells could partly confound zero-insertion analyses. There was an excess of low generation probability in the out-of-frame alpha sequences that twins shared.

TCRdb recomputed calls from the 5' RACE reads with MiXCR, one row per CDR3 protein. The sample lists under 300,000 distinct CDR3 sequences; 11% to 15% were seen once. All donors comprised healthy Caucasians. Sequences were obtained from memory (CD45RO+) T cells sorted from blood. This clonotype originated in a woman aged 18-29 years in good health. The chain employs TRBV3-1 and TRBJ2-3; TRBD2 matches 8 bases. CDR3 in DNA: TGTGCCAGCAGCGCTAAGCGGGGGAGGACAGATACGCAGTATTTT. Translation: CASSAKRGRTDTQYF.